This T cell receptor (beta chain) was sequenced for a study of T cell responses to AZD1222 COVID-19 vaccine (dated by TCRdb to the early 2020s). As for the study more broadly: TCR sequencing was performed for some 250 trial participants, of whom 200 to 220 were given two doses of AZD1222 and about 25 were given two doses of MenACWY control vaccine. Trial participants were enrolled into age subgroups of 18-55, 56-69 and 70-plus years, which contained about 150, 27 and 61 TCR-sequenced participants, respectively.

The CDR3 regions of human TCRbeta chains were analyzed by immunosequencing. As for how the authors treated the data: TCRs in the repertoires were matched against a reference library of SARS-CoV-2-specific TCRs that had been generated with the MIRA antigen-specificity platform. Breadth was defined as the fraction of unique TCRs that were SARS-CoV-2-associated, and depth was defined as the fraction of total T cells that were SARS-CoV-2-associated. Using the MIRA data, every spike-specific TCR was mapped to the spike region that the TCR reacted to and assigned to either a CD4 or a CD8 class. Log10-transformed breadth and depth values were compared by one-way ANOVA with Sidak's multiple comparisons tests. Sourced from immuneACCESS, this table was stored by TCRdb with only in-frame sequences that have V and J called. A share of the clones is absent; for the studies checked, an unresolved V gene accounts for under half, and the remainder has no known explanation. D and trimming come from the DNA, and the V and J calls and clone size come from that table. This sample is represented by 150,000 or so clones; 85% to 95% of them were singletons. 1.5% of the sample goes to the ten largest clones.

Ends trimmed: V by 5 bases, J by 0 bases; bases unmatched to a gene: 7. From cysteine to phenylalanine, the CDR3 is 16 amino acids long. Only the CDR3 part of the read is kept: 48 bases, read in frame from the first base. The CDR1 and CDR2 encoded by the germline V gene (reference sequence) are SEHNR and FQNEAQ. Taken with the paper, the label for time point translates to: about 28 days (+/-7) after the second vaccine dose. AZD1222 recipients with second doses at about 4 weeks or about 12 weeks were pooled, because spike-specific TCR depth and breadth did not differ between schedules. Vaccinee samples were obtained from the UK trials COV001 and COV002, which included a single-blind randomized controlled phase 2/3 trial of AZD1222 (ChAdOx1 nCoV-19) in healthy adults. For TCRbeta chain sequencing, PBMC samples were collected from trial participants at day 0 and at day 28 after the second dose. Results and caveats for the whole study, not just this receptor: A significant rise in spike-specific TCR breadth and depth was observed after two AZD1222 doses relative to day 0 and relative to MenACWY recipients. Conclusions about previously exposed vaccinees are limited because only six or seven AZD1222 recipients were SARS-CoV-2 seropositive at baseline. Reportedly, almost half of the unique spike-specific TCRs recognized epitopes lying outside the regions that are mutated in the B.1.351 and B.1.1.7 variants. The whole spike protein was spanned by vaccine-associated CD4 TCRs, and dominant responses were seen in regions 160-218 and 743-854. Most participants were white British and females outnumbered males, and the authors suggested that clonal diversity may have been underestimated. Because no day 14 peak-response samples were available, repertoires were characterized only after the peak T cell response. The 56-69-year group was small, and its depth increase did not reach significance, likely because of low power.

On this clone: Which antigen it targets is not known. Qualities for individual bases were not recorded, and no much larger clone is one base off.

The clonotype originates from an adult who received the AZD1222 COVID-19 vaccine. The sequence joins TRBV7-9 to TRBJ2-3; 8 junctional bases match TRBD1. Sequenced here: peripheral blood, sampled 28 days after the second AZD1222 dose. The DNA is TGTGCCAGCAGCACCGGGACAGGACAAAGCACAGATACGCAGTATTTT. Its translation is CASSTGTGQSTDTQYF.